This T cell receptor beta chain was identified in a study of cytomegalovirus exposure and HLA in healthy donors. General observations from the study: Under in vitro conditions, three CMV-associated chains were confirmed as specific for CMV antigens. The study found most TCR sequences rare, yet found some public TCRs in many donors. The tendency of first-cohort TCR clusters to co-occur in the 120 or so validation repertoires was identified by a subsequent analysis.

Notes on this clone: The antigen is undetermined.

The donors were in the approximately 110-subject validation cohort; that cohort was separate from the approximately 730-subject first cohort. The data were produced by immunoSEQ multiplex PCR, yet TCRdb's version contains in-frame clones alone and is incomplete. The top ten clones hold roughly 0.99% of a sample with around 300,000 clones, 70% to 90% of them seen once. Germline loops: CDR1 MNHEY, CDR2 SMNVEV (reference sequence). This CDR3 contains 16 residues. V lost 2 bases to trimming and J lost 0 bases, with 14 bases between them. This rearrangement joins TRBV27 to TRBJ2-7; possible D gene TRBD2, 5 bases. The TCR originated in a woman aged 18-29 years in good health and CMV-seronegative. Sequences were obtained from PBMCs. CDR3 residues: CASSLLIRDSSYEQYF. The CDR3 nucleotides are TGTGCCAGCAGTTTACTAATACGGGATTCCTCCTACGAGCAGTACTTC.